The 20 T cell receptor beta chains listed next were all sequenced from one sample in a study of molecular identifiers for immune sequencing clone quantification. TCRdb recomputed calls from the PCR reads with MiXCR, one row per CDR3 protein. The table has 400,000 to 600,000 distinct CDR3 sequences, about a fifth seen once. Sequencing was done on a sample of naive CD8+ T cells from blood, with Jurkat cell RNA spiked in. The subset was: FACS-sorted CD8+CD4-CCR7+CD45RA+ naive T cells. Receptor source: a human donor in good health. Some libraries in this study had Jurkat cell RNA spiked in.

This clonotype was seen ten or more times. The chain uses TRBV5-1 and TRBJ2-7; a weak D match, TRBD2 (5 bases). V gave up 3 bases and J gave up 4 bases, with 23 bases separating them. CDR3 length equals 17 residues. CDR1 is SGHRS and CDR2 is YFSETQ in the germline V gene. CDR3 in DNA: TGCGCCAGCAGCTCGACATCCCCCGGACTGATCCCTTACGAGCAGTACTTC. This codes for CASSSTSPGLIPYEQYF.

This clonotype was counted a few times. The chain carries TRBV5-1 and TRBJ2-5; 9 bases map to TRBD1. The V gene end was trimmed by 4 bases and the J gene end by 4 bases; junction bases not matched to a gene: 5. The CDR3 is 14 residues long. The germline V gene has CDR1 SGHRS and CDR2 YFSETQ. The CDR3 DNA reads TGCGCCAGCAGCCGGGACAGGGAAGGAGAGACCCAGTACTTC. It encodes CASSRDREGETQYF. The full variable domain, with the rest looked up from reference TRBV5-1 and TRBJ2-5, is KAGVTQTPRYLIKTRGQQVTLSCSPISGHRSVSWYQQTPGQGLQFLFEYFSETQRNKGNFPGRFSGRQFSNSRSEMNVSTLELGDSALYLCASSRDREGETQYFGPGTRLLVL.

This clonotype was observed a single time. A much larger clone lies a single base off, so this may be a read error. No conserved phenylalanine or tryptophan is present at the end of the CDR3, so a read error is the likely explanation. The J gene is TRBJ2-5, the V gene TRBV20-1, with TRBD2 as a possible D gene (7 bases). The germline V and J ends were trimmed by 0 bases and 5 bases, with 16 bases remaining between them. Germline V gives CDR1 DFQATT, CDR2 SNEGSKA (reference sequence). This CDR3 contains 15 residues. The CDR3 loop reads CSARDTGGGMETQYL. CDR3 nucleotides: TGCAGTGCTAGAGATACGGGGGGCGGAATGGAGACCCAGTACCTC.

This clonotype was seen at least ten times. The chain carries TRBV30 and TRBJ2-1; D perhaps matches TRBD1 (7 bases). CDR3 length: 14 amino acids. V lost 2 bases and J 4 bases, leaving 12 bases between the germline ends. Germline V gene sequence: CDR1 GTSNPN, CDR2 SVGIG (reference sequence). CDR3 region: CAWSRQGGYNEQFF. As DNA, the CDR3 is TGTGCCTGGAGTAGACAGGGAGGATACAATGAGCAGTTCTTC.

This clonotype has a handful of counts. The chain recombines TRBV27 with TRBJ1-4, with D perhaps matching TRBD1 (6 bases). Germline assignment: CDR1 MNHEY and CDR2 SMNVEV (reference sequence). The CDR3 loop spans 14 amino acids. V lost 4 bases and J lost 8, with 14 bases in between. CDR3 in DNA: TGTGCCAGCAGTTCAAACACAGGGTACGAAAAACTGTTTTTT. As protein: CASSSNTGYEKLFF.

This clonotype was seen ten or more times. The chain combines TRBV7-2 with TRBJ2-3; 11 bases are a match to TRBD2. Germline V gives CDR1 SGHTA, CDR2 FQGNSA. The V segment lost 4 bases and the J segment 6 bases; nucleotides outside the gene matches: 6. This CDR3 is built from 15 residues. DNA for the CDR3: TGTGCCAGCAGCTCTATAGCGGGGGGGCTGGATACGCAGTATTTT. Residues: CASSSIAGGLDTQYF.

V gene TRBV7-2 combines with J gene TRBJ2-7; 7 positions match TRBD1. V was clipped by 1 base and J by 2 bases; unmatched bases: 5. CDR1 SGHTA and CDR2 FQGNSA come from the germline V gene. The CDR3 runs 15 residues. CDR3 sequence: CASSLDQGDTYEQYF. The CDR3 bases are TGTGCCAGCAGCTTAGACCAGGGGGACACCTACGAGCAGTACTTC.

This clonotype was counted at least ten times. The chain links TRBV6-2 or TRBV6-3 to TRBJ2-6; 7 bases match TRBD1. With V trimmed by 4 bases and J by 0 bases, 12 bases remained unmatched. This CDR3 region has 19 residues. Germline CDR1 and CDR2: MNHEY and SVGEGT. CDR3 protein: CASSFPLGTEPSGANVLTF. In nucleotides, the CDR3 is TGTGCCAGCAGTTTCCCGCTGGGGACAGAACCCTCTGGGGCCAACGTCCTGACTTTC.

A note on this clonotype: A much more abundant neighbour one base away suggests this may be a read error. The chain combines TRBV5-1 with TRBJ1-1, with D uncertain. The V and J ends lost 4 bases and 0 bases respectively, with 10 bases between them. This CDR3 has 14 residues. CDR1 SGHRS and CDR2 YFSETQ come from the germline V gene. The CDR3 loop reads CASSRELMNTEAFF. The CDR3 DNA reads TGCGCCAGCAGCCGGGAGCTTATGAACACTGAAGCTTTCTTT.

The CDR3 DNA is TGTGCCAGCAGTTTATCGGGGCTAGCGGGAGGGCCGTACGAGCAGTACTTC. Its protein product is CASSLSGLAGGPYEQYF. This chain joins TRBV27 and TRBJ2-7; 12 bases fit TRBD2. The V gene's germline CDR1 is MNHEY and CDR2 SMNVEV (reference sequence). The CDR3 spans 17 residues. Trimming cost V 0 bases and J 4 bases; bases outside gene matches: 7.

The rearrangement joins TRBV6-6 to TRBJ2-7, with TRBD2 identical over 12 bases. Germline loops: CDR1 MNHNY, CDR2 SVGAGI (reference sequence). The CDR3 sequence is 17 residues long. V was pared by 0 bases and J by 2 bases, with 5 bases of the junction left unmatched. Here the CDR3 DNA reads TGTGCCAGCAGTTACTCCCGACTAGCGGGGGAAACCTACGAGCAGTACTTC. It yields the protein CASSYSRLAGETYEQYF.

This clonotype was detected ten times or more. The chain combines TRBV19 with TRBJ2-2; D remains unclear. The CDR3 is made up of 17 amino acids. The ends were cut back, 3 bases at V and 4 bases at J, with 18 bases in the middle. CDR1 LNHDA and CDR2 SQIVND come from the germline V gene (reference sequence). DNA for the CDR3: TGTGCCAGTAGTATCCCTCGACGCTCCTACCTCACCGGGGAGCTGTTTTTT. It specifies CASSIPRRSYLTGELFF.

This chain's CDR3 is CASSTLKQTFYEQYF. CDR3 DNA sequence: TGTGCCAGCAGTACCTTGAAACAGACCTTTTACGAGCAGTACTTC. V usage is TRBV27 and J usage is TRBJ2-7; D call uncertain. V lost 5 bases and J 4 bases, leaving 18 bases between the germline ends. CDR1 is MNHEY and CDR2 is SMNVEV in the germline V gene (reference sequence). The CDR3 runs to 15 residues.

In regard to this clonotype: A much larger clone lies one base from this, so it may be a read error. V is TRBV4-3 and J is TRBJ2-7; 7 bases align to TRBD1. After removal of 2 bases from V and 4 bases from J, the junction contained 11 bases not matched to a gene. The germline V gene has CDR1 LGHNA and CDR2 YSLEER. The CDR3 covers 16 residues. The CDR3 here is CASSQNRGRGTYEQYF. The CDR3 DNA reads as TGCGCCAGCAGCCAAAATAGGGGCAGGGGGACGTACGAGCAGTACTTC.

The chain recombines TRBV6-5 with TRBJ2-7, with TRBD2 matching 8 bases. Germline loops: CDR1 MNHEY, CDR2 SVGAGI. This CDR3 spans 14 amino acids. The ends lost 5 bases at V and 6 bases at J; junction bases unmatched: 9. CDR3 sequence (DNA): TGTGCCAGCAGTCCAGCGGGGGACCCCCTCGAGCAGTACTTC. Its translation is CASSPAGDPLEQYF.

This sequence joins TRBV30 and TRBJ2-2; tentative D call: TRBD2 (5 bases). Trimming pared 1 base from V and 6 bases from J, leaving 6 bases between. Germline assignment: CDR1 GTSNPN and CDR2 SVGIG (reference sequence). The CDR3 is made up of 12 amino acids. The chain's CDR3 is CAWSEGAGELFF. CDR3 coding DNA: TGTGCCTGGAGTGAGGGAGCCGGGGAGCTGTTTTTT.

This clonotype was observed many times. The gene calls are TRBV29-1 and TRBJ2-7; D may be TRBD1 (5 bases). The CDR3 extends over 11 amino acids. The germline CDR1 and CDR2 sequences are SQVTM and ANQGSEA. V was pared by 8 bases and J by 2 bases, with 10 bases between. DNA of the CDR3: TGCAGCTCATCGGACACCTACGAGCAGTACTTC. Translating it yields CSSSDTYEQYF.

This clonotype was recorded many times. This chain connects TRBV5-4 to TRBJ2-7; D is unclear. This CDR3 contains 12 residues. Germline-derived CDR1 and CDR2 are SGHNT and YYREEE (reference sequence). Deletions cut 1 base from V and 6 bases from J, with 8 bases between. Here the CDR3 reads CASSLLGAEQYF. Written as DNA, the CDR3 is TGTGCCAGCAGCTTGTTGGGTGCCGAGCAGTACTTC.

In its sample, this clonotype was seen many times. This chain joins TRBV20-1 and TRBJ2-7, with 7 bases lining up with TRBD1. Trimming cost V 4 bases and J 1 base; bases outside gene matches: 4. This CDR3 comprises 13 residues. CDR1 is DFQATT and CDR2 is SNEGSKA in the germline V gene (reference sequence). CDR3 sequence reads: CSAKGTASYEQYF. Here the CDR3 DNA reads TGCAGTGCTAAAGGGACAGCGTCCTACGAGCAGTACTTC.

This clonotype has ten or more counts. This chain connects TRBV11-2 to TRBJ1-1; D remains unclear. Trimming took 4 bases from V and 5 from J, leaving 17 bases between them. The germline V gene has CDR1 SGHAT and CDR2 FQNNGV. The CDR3 sequence is 15 residues long. The CDR3 region has the DNA TGTGCCAGCAGCTGGGAGTTGGGAGTGGGGACTGAAGCTTTCTTT. Translating it yields CASSWELGVGTEAFF.